A single sample gave rise to the 20 T cell receptor beta chains below, sequenced in a study of blood T cell repertoires in COVID-19. Some clones are missing from TCRdb's copy, which holds only in-frame ones; the method was immunoSEQ multiplex PCR. The sample holds over 100,000 clones, 55% to 75% seen once. The specimen was peripheral blood. Every receptor here comes from a woman aged 70-85 years with acute or convalescent COVID-19.

This chain links TRBV6-5 with TRBJ2-5; 10 nucleotides agree with TRBD2. The CDR3 runs 15 residues. J gave up 2 bases and V 6 bases, and 6 bases lay outside the gene matches. Per germline, CDR1 MNHEY and CDR2 SVGAGI. This CDR3 is CASSGAGGPQETQYF. The CDR3 DNA follows: TGTGCCAGCAGCGGAGCGGGAGGGCCTCAAGAGACCCAGTACTTC.

This clone was recorded once. This rearrangement joins TRBV18 to TRBJ1-6; TRBD1 matches 7 bases. Germline-derived CDR1 and CDR2 are KGHSH and LQKENI. This CDR3 region has 16 residues. The junction had 8 bases not matched to a gene; V was cut back by 3 bases and J by 6 bases. CDR3 bases: TGTGCCAGCTCACCGGACAGGCCGGGACTTAATTCACCCCTCCACTTT. This encodes CASSPDRPGLNSPLHF.

V is TRBV5-1 and J is TRBJ1-2; perhaps TRBD1 as D (6 bases). Germline lookup yields CDR1 SGHRS and CDR2 YFSETQ. V was cut by 4 bases and J by 1 base, with 14 bases left in between. The CDR3 sequence is 15 residues long. The CDR3 DNA is TGCGCCAGCAGCCTGGACAGCAACTTTAACTATGGCTACACCTTC. Translation gives CASSLDSNFNYGYTF.

The rearrangement uses TRBV5-1 and TRBJ1-1; 9 bases align to TRBD1. J gave up 4 bases and V 3 bases, and 10 bases lay outside the gene matches. This CDR3 is built from 16 residues. Germline values: CDR1 SGHRS, CDR2 YFSETQ. The CDR3 coding sequence is TGCGCCAGCAGCTCTACGGACAGGGGATGGGGCACTGAAGCTTTCTTT. It yields the protein CASSSTDRGWGTEAFF. Full variable domain (remainder filled in from reference TRBV5-1 and TRBJ1-1): KAGVTQTPRYLIKTRGQQVTLSCSPISGHRSVSWYQQTPGQGLQFLFEYFSETQRNKGNFPGRFSGRQFSNSRSEMNVSTLELGDSALYLCASSSTDRGWGTEAFFGQGTRLTVV.

The rearrangement joins TRBV28 to TRBJ1-1; 10 nucleotides line up with TRBD1. V lost 7 bases and J lost 1; bases outside the gene matches: 9. From germline, CDR1 is MDHEN and CDR2 SYDVKM. The CDR3 is 16 amino acids. The CDR3 DNA reads as TGTGCCAGCACCCGGGCCGGGACAGGGGAGAACACTGAAGCTTTCTTT. Its protein product is CASTRAGTGENTEAFF.

V and J are TRBV6-5 and TRBJ2-7, with 8 nucleotides matching TRBD1. V dropped 10 bases and J dropped 6; count of bases not matched to a gene: 8. Germline V gene lookup returns CDR1 MNHEY and CDR2 SVGAGI. This CDR3 region has 12 residues. CDR3 region: CAIGPTGGEQYF. CDR3 bases: TGTGCCATCGGCCCAACAGGGGGCGAGCAGTACTTC.

This clone was seen only a few times. This chain links TRBV30 with TRBJ1-3, with D perhaps matching TRBD1 (5 bases). The germline V and J ends were trimmed by 7 bases and 0 bases, with 10 bases remaining between them. This CDR3 has 13 residues. Germline V gene lookup returns CDR1 GTSNPN and CDR2 SVGIG (reference sequence). In nucleotides, the CDR3 is TGTGCCTCTGGACACGGCTCTGGAAACACCATATATTTT. Amino acid sequence: CASGHGSGNTIYF.

About this clone: Given a much more abundant clone one base away, this may be a read error. The V call is TRBV11-2, the J call TRBJ1-1; TRBD1 matches 8 bases. This CDR3 region has 13 residues. V lost 6 bases to trimming and J lost 1 base; unmatched junction nucleotides: 1. From germline, CDR1 is SGHAT and CDR2 FQNNGV. CDR3 region: CASSGQGNTEAFF. The DNA of the CDR3 is TGTGCCAGCAGTGGACAGGGGAACACTGAAGCTTTCTTT.

This clone was found many times. V and J are TRBV30 and TRBJ1-2; 12 bases are shared with TRBD1. This CDR3 comprises 16 residues. Germline V gives CDR1 GTSNPN, CDR2 SVGIG (reference sequence). Trimming at V came to 2 bases and at J to 7 bases, leaving 11 bases not matched to a gene. The CDR3 DNA is TGTGCCTGGAGTAGATCCAGGGGACAGGGGGCTGCTGGCTACACCTTC. Residues: CAWSRSRGQGAAGYTF.

V usage is TRBV5-4 and J usage is TRBJ2-5, with TRBD1 identical over 7 bases. Trimming cost V 6 bases and J 13 bases; bases outside gene matches: 18. Germline V lookup: CDR1 SGHNT, CDR2 YYREEE (reference sequence). CDR3 length: 14 residues. CDR3 sequence (DNA): TGTGCCAGCAATAACTTAGGGGGCCTGGCTTCGCGGTACTTC. The encoded protein is CASNNLGGLASRYF.

This clone was seen a single time. The rearrangement uses TRBV6-2 or TRBV6-3 and TRBJ2-1; TRBD2 matches 10 bases. This CDR3 has 14 residues. Germline V gene lookup returns CDR1 MNHEY and CDR2 SVGEGT. The trim removed 4 bases at V and 7 bases at J, leaving 4 bases unmatched. Here the CDR3 reads CASSSRSGGNEQFF. The CDR3 nucleotides are TGTGCCAGCAGTTCTCGTAGCGGGGGGAATGAGCAGTTCTTC.

V and J are TRBV12-5 and TRBJ1-3, with D possibly TRBD1 on 6 matching bases. This CDR3 is 13 amino acids long. The V gene's germline CDR1 is LGHNT and CDR2 FRNRAP. V was shortened by 6 bases and J by 1 base, with 7 bases between the two germline ends. This chain's CDR3 is CASGGQSGNTIYF. CDR3 sequence (DNA): TGTGCTAGTGGCGGACAGTCTGGAAACACCATATATTTT.

This chain uses TRBV2 with TRBJ2-5, with D perhaps matching TRBD2 (6 bases). Germline loops: CDR1 SNHLY, CDR2 FYNNEI. This CDR3 spans 13 amino acids. Trimming took 8 bases from V and 5 from J, leaving 15 bases between them. CDR3 coding DNA: TGTGCCAGCGTGAGGGCGGGGCTCGAGACCCAGTACTTC. It specifies CASVRAGLETQYF.

This clone appeared a few times. The chain couples TRBV10-3 to TRBJ2-5, with D possibly being TRBD2 (7 bases). Germline V CDR1 and CDR2: ENHRY, SYGVKD. The CDR3 length is 15 residues. Trimming took off 2 bases at V and 5 bases at J, with 15 bases between the two ends. The CDR3 sequence is CAISEAGGAGETQYF. CDR3 DNA: TGTGCCATCAGTGAGGCTGGGGGGGCCGGGGAGACCCAGTACTTC.

This clone occurred a few times. The genes are TRBV6-6 and TRBJ1-6; D is uncertain. V was pared by 0 bases and J by 6 bases, with 9 bases between. The CDR3 loop spans 15 amino acids. The germline V gene encodes CDR1 MNHNY and CDR2 SVGAGI (reference sequence). CDR3 sequence: CASSYSEDINSPLHF. The CDR3 DNA is TGTGCCAGCAGTTACTCGGAGGATATTAATTCACCCCTCCACTTT.

This clone is classed as medium-sized. This chain links TRBV27 with TRBJ2-2; the match to TRBD2 covers 8 bases. Losses at the gene ends were 5 bases for V and 6 bases for J; bases not matched to a gene: 17. The CDR3 is 18 amino acids. Germline CDR1 MNHEY, CDR2 SMNVEV (reference sequence). The CDR3 protein is CASSITHRGGSPSGELFF. The DNA of the CDR3 is TGTGCCAGCAGTATCACCCACCGGGGGGGCTCACCGTCCGGGGAGCTGTTTTTT.

This clone was seen just once. The chain recombines TRBV19 with TRBJ1-2; no reliable D call. Germline assignment: CDR1 LNHDA and CDR2 SQIVND (reference sequence). V gave up 4 bases and J gave up 0 bases, with 6 bases separating them. This CDR3 spans 13 amino acids. CDR3 amino acids: CASSNPTNYGYTF. CDR3 sequence (DNA): TGTGCCAGTAGTAATCCCACTAACTATGGCTACACCTTC.

The chain recombines TRBV21-1 with TRBJ1-1; no check of the table's D call, TRBD1, against the DNA was made. TRBV21-1 is annotated as a pseudogene. This CDR3 is 12 amino acids long. The CDR3 loop reads CARKHQRTEAFF. The CDR3 DNA follows: TGTGCCAGAAAACACCAAAGAACTGAAGCTTTCTTT.

This clone was detected many times. The genes are TRBV21-1 and TRBJ1-2; the D call in the table, TRBD1, was not verified against the DNA. TRBV21-1 is a pseudogene segment. The CDR3 totals 15 residues. In DNA form, the CDR3 reads TGTGCCAGCAGCACTCAGGACAGGGCAAACTATGGCTACACCTTC. As protein: CASSTQDRANYGYTF.

In this sample, this clone turned up once. The chain has TRBV28 and TRBJ1-2; 7 bases are shared with TRBD1. This CDR3 is built from 13 residues. Trimming at V came to 5 bases and at J to 2 bases, leaving 2 bases not matched to a gene. CDR1 and CDR2 from the germline V gene are MDHEN and SYDVKM. This CDR3 is CASSATGNYGYTF. The CDR3 nucleotides read TGTGCCAGCAGTGCGACAGGGAACTATGGCTACACCTTC.